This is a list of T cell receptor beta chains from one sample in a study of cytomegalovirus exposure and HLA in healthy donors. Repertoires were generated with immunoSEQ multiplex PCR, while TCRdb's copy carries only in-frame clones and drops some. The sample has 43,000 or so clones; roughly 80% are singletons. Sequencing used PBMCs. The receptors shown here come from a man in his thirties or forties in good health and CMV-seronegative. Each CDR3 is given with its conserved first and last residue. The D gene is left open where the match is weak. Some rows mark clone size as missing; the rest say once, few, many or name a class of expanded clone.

TGTGCCAGCAGCCACCAGCCCCGGACTATCGAACATGAGCAGTTCTTC | CASSHQPRTIEHEQFF | - | TRBV7-3 | 16 | - | TRBJ2-1
TGCAGCGTATCTGCGAACGAGCAGTACTTC | CSVSANEQYF | - | TRBV29-1 | 10 | few | TRBJ2-7
TGTGCCAGCAGCTTAGGAGGGACAGGGGGCAGTGAGCAGTACTTC | CASSLGGTGGSEQYF | TRBD1 | TRBV7-2 | 15 | - | TRBJ2-7
TGTGCCAGCAGCAGAGACACTTGGGACACTGAAGCTTTCTTT | CASSRDTWDTEAFF | - | TRBV7-2 | 14 | - | TRBJ1-1
TGTGCCAGCAGCTTAGGCGTTGGGACAGCCCAAGAGACCCGGTACTTC | CASSLGVGTAQETRYF | TRBD1 | TRBV11-3 | 16 | - | TRBJ2-5
TGTGCCAGCAGTGAATTTGACAGGGGATTCGAGCAGTACTTC | CASSEFDRGFEQYF | TRBD1 | TRBV6-1 | 14 | few | TRBJ2-7
TGCGCCAGCAGCCAGACCGGACTGCGTTCCTACGAGCAGTACTTC | CASSQTGLRSYEQYF | - | TRBV5-1 | 15 | few | TRBJ2-7
TGTGCCACCGTGATGAACACCGGGGAGCTGTTTTTT | CATVMNTGELFF | - | TRBV28 | 12 | - | TRBJ2-2
TGCGCCAGCAGTGAGGCGGTGGAGTCGGATCCATTACAAGAGACCCAGTACTTC | CASSEAVESDPLQETQYF | - | TRBV10-2 | 18 | - | TRBJ2-5
TGTGCCAGAATCAACCGGGGTACAGGGACCGGGGAGCTGTTTTTT | CARINRGTGTGELFF | - | TRBV5-4 | 15 | - | TRBJ2-2
TGCGCCAGCAGCTTGATCGGACAGGGAGACTATGGCTACACCTTC | CASSLIGQGDYGYTF | TRBD1 | TRBV5-1 | 15 | - | TRBJ1-2
TGTGCCAGCAGTTTTTCGGCAGGCTATGGCTACACCTTC | CASSFSAGYGYTF | - | TRBV27 | 13 | - | TRBJ1-2
TGTGCCTGGAGTCAAACCGGGACAGGGAACGAGCAGTACTTC | CAWSQTGTGNEQYF | TRBD1 | TRBV30 | 14 | once | TRBJ2-7
TGTGCCAGCAGCTTGGACGGGACAGCGCCATTCCGGCAGTTCTTC | CASSLDGTAPFRQFF | TRBD1 | TRBV5-5 | 15 | - | TRBJ2-1
TGTGCCAGCAGCTTAGGGGAACGTGTAAGGGGTGGCTACACCTTC | CASSLGERVRGGYTF | - | TRBV7-2 | 15 | few | TRBJ1-2
TGCGCCAGCAGCCAACGGAGGGTGGGGCCAGATACGCAGTATTTT | CASSQRRVGPDTQYF | - | TRBV4-1 | 15 | once | TRBJ2-3
TGTGCCAGTAGTCCTTTAGGGCCGGGAACTGAAGCTTTCTTT | CASSPLGPGTEAFF | - | TRBV19 | 14 | - | TRBJ1-1
TGTGCCAGCAGTTCTCCCGCAGAGACTAGCAAGTATTTT | CASSSPAETSKYF | TRBD2 | TRBV28 | 13 | - | TRBJ2-3
TGCGCCAGCAGTGAGGGACAGGGCTCCTATAATTCACCCCTCCACTTT | CASSEGQGSYNSPLHF | TRBD1 | TRBV10-2 | 16 | - | TRBJ1-6
TGTGCCAGCAACCAGCCCGGCAGGGGGAGAACTGAAGCTTTCTTT | CASNQPGRGRTEAFF | TRBD1 | TRBV6-5 | 15 | once | TRBJ1-1
TGTGCCAGCAGCAACCGGGACACGGCTTCCTTGCTCCACTTT | CASSNRDTASLLHF | - | TRBV5-4 | 14 | - | TRBJ1-6
TGCGCCAGCAGTGACCCGCCGGGGGGTACGCAGTATTTT | CASSDPPGGTQYF | TRBD2 | TRBV10-1 | 13 | few | TRBJ2-3
TGTGCCAGCAGCCGGGACAGGGGGTTATCAACTAATGAAAAACTGTTTTTT | CASSRDRGLSTNEKLFF | TRBD1 | TRBV4-2 | 17 | - | TRBJ1-4
TGTGCCAGCAGCCGTGGGTTGGGGGGAGCAGTGCACAATGAGCAGTTCTTC | CASSRGLGGAVHNEQFF | - | TRBV11-3 | 17 | - | TRBJ2-1
TGTGCCAGCAGCGTAGAAGGGAGCGTGAACACTGAAGCTTTCTTT | CASSVEGSVNTEAFF | - | TRBV9 | 15 | - | TRBJ1-1
TGCAGCGTTGGAGTAGCGGGAGTAGAGACCCAGTACTTC | CSVGVAGVETQYF | TRBD2 | TRBV29-1 | 13 | - | TRBJ2-5
TGCGCCAGCAGTGGGGGACAGGGGCTCACCGGGGAGCTGTTTTTT | CASSGGQGLTGELFF | TRBD1 | TRBV10-1 | 15 | - | TRBJ2-2
TGTTCCAGCAGCCAGGCCTACAATGAGCAGTTCTTC | CSSSQAYNEQFF | - | TRBV7-9 | 12 | once | TRBJ2-1
TGCGCCAGCCGCCTAGGACTAGCGGGAGACAATGAGCAGTTCTTC | CASRLGLAGDNEQFF | TRBD2 | TRBV4-1 | 15 | few | TRBJ2-1
TGCGCCAGCAGCTTCCCCGGGGCTGGGGCCAACGTCCTGACTTTC | CASSFPGAGANVLTF | - | TRBV5-1 | 15 | - | TRBJ2-6
TGCGCCAGCAGCCAAGCTCATAGGACTAGCGGATTTTTCTACGAGCAGTACTTC | CASSQAHRTSGFFYEQYF | TRBD2 | TRBV4-3 | 18 | - | TRBJ2-7
TGTGCCAGTAGTCTGGGGCTGAGGACTGAAGCTTTCTTT | CASSLGLRTEAFF | - | TRBV19 | 13 | - | TRBJ1-1
TGTGCCAGCAGTAGAATCGGGACACAGGGGACCTACGAGCAGTACTTC | CASSRIGTQGTYEQYF | TRBD1 | TRBV27 | 16 | - | TRBJ2-7
TGTGCCACCCGAAAAGGGGGTACAATTGTTGAAGCTTTCTTT | CATRKGGTIVEAFF | - | TRBV6-1 | 14 | - | TRBJ1-1
TGTGCCAGTAGTATACCCGGACAGGGAAGAACTAATGAAAAACTGTTTTTT | CASSIPGQGRTNEKLFF | TRBD1 | TRBV19 | 17 | - | TRBJ1-4
TGTGCCAGCAGTGGGGAGGGCCTTAACTATGGCTACACCTTC | CASSGEGLNYGYTF | - | TRBV2 | 14 | - | TRBJ1-2
TGTGCCAGCAGTGACCAGCCTAGTTTTCGAAGCACAGATACGCAGTATTTT | CASSDQPSFRSTDTQYF | - | TRBV2 | 17 | - | TRBJ2-3
TGTGCCAGTACTGCGAGCTCCTATAATTCACCCCTCCACTTT | CASTASSYNSPLHF | - | TRBV19 | 14 | once | TRBJ1-6
TGCGCCAGCAGGGCGGGGGCCGCGTTCCAAGCTAACTATGGCTACACCTTC | CASRAGAAFQANYGYTF | - | TRBV5-1 | 17 | once | TRBJ1-2